These 32 T cell receptor beta chains originate from one sample sequenced in a study of blood T cell repertoires in COVID-19. Libraries were prepared by immunoSEQ multiplex PCR; TCRdb keeps only in-frame clonotypes and omits some of them. The sample lists 120,000 or so clones; over 75% were seen once. The sample taken for sequencing was peripheral blood. The receptors were sampled from a man aged 50-59 years with acute or convalescent COVID-19.

This sequence joins TRBV11-2 and TRBJ1-2, with a weak D call TRBD1 (6 bases). Deletions cut 4 bases from V and 4 bases from J, with 16 bases between. The CDR3 spans 15 residues. Germline CDR1 reads SGHAT; CDR2 reads FQNNGV. CDR3 bases: TGTGCCAGCAGCTCCTCCCGGGACACCCCCTATGGCTACACCTTC. The encoded protein is CASSSSRDTPYGYTF. Together with reference TRBV11-2 and TRBJ1-2, the CDR3 gives the full variable domain: EAGVAQSPRYKIIEKRQSVAFWCNPISGHATLYWYQQILGQGPKLLIQFQNNGVVDDSQLPKDRFSAERLKGVDSTLKIQPAKLEDSAVYLCASSSSRDTPYGYTFGSGTRLTVV.

The chain recombines TRBV9 with TRBJ1-2; 7 nucleotides match TRBD1. CDR1 SGDLS and CDR2 YYNGEE come from the germline V gene. This CDR3 comprises 15 residues. J gave up 5 bases and V 3 bases, and 10 bases lay outside the gene matches. As DNA, the CDR3 is TGTGCCAGCAGCGGTGACAGACAGGGCCTATATGGCTACACCTTC. Translated: CASSGDRQGLYGYTF.

The V and J genes are TRBV28 and TRBJ2-1; 7 bases align to TRBD2. V gave up 0 bases and J gave up 2 bases; unmatched junction bases: 1. The CDR3 runs to 15 residues. The germline CDR1 and CDR2 sequences are MDHEN and SYDVKM. The CDR3 protein is CASSLWGTTYNEQFF. In DNA, the CDR3 is TGTGCCAGCAGTTTATGGGGGACTACCTACAATGAGCAGTTCTTC.

The gene calls are TRBV29-1 and TRBJ1-1; D is perhaps TRBD1 (6 bases). V was shortened by 4 bases and J by 3 bases, with 12 bases between the two germline ends. Germline CDR1 is SQVTM and CDR2 is ANQGSEA. This CDR3 is built from 13 residues. CDR3 protein: CSVAGVQDTEAFF. The CDR3 DNA follows: TGCAGCGTTGCAGGGGTACAGGACACTGAAGCTTTCTTT.

This rearrangement joins TRBV3-1 (or the pseudogene TRBV3-2) to TRBJ1-4, with D tentatively TRBD1 (6 bases). Trimming stripped 1 base from V and 0 bases from J, with 12 bases between. Germline CDR1 reads LGHDT; CDR2 reads YNNKEL (reference sequence). The CDR3 runs to 17 residues. The CDR3 protein is CASSQAQGLATNEKLFF. The CDR3 coding sequence is TGTGCCAGCAGCCAAGCTCAGGGGCTCGCAACTAATGAAAAACTGTTTTTT.

The V gene is TRBV19, the J gene TRBJ1-1; D is perhaps TRBD1 (6 bases). Germline V gene lookup returns CDR1 LNHDA and CDR2 SQIVND (reference sequence). This CDR3 comprises 16 residues. V was pared by 8 bases and J by 0 bases, with 19 bases between. CDR3 DNA: TGTGCCAGTTACGATCGAGGCCAGGGGTTGAACACTGAAGCTTTCTTT. Its translation: CASYDRGQGLNTEAFF.

This chain links TRBV5-1 with TRBJ1-3; 9 nucleotides line up with TRBD1. This CDR3 has 15 amino acids. V trimming: 7 bases; J trimming: 3 bases; junction bases outside the gene matches: 8. Looked up from germline, CDR1 is SGHRS and CDR2 is YFSETQ. This CDR3 reads CASSPGQGIGNTIYF. The CDR3 region has the DNA TGCGCCAGCTCTCCAGGACAGGGGATTGGAAACACCATATATTTT.

The chain has TRBV4-1 and TRBJ1-5; D ambiguous. This CDR3 region has 16 residues. V shed 0 bases and J shed 4 bases, with 13 bases lying between them. CDR1 is MGHRA and CDR2 is YSYEKL in the germline V gene. This CDR3 reads CASSQERLVTNQPQHF. The DNA for the CDR3 is TGCGCCAGCAGCCAAGAACGGCTAGTTACTAATCAGCCCCAGCATTTT.

The CDR3 sequence: CATSLRNYGYTF. The CDR3 nucleotides read TGTGCCACCAGCTTGCGTAACTATGGCTACACCTTC. The rearrangement links TRBV15 to TRBJ1-2; D unclear. The germline V gene encodes CDR1 LNHNV and CDR2 YYDKDF (reference sequence). V was clipped by 5 bases and J by 1 base, with 5 bases between them. CDR3 length: 12 residues.

This chain joins TRBV11-1 and TRBJ1-2; no firm D call. CDR3 size: 13 residues. Germline values: CDR1 SGHAT, CDR2 FQDESV (reference sequence). Trimming took 3 bases from V and 6 from J, leaving 11 bases between them. CDR3 loop: CASSFTALNGYTF. Here the CDR3 DNA reads TGTGCCAGCAGCTTTACAGCTCTTAATGGCTACACCTTC. The whole variable domain, remainder taken from reference TRBV11-1 and TRBJ1-2, is EAEVAQSPRYKITEKSQAVAFWCDPISGHATLYWYRQILGQGPELLVQFQDESVVDDSQLPKDRFSAERLKGVDSTLKIQPAELGDSAMYLCASSFTALNGYTFGSGTRLTVV.

This chain connects TRBV27 to TRBJ1-2, with 7 bases aligning to TRBD1. This CDR3 has 14 residues. V gave up 2 bases and J gave up 4 bases; unmatched junction bases: 4. Germline V gene data show CDR1 as MNHEY and CDR2 as SMNVEV (reference sequence). CDR3 region: CASSLRQGGYGYTF. CDR3 in DNA: TGTGCCAGCAGTTTACGACAGGGCGGCTATGGCTACACCTTC.

The chain couples TRBV5-6 to TRBJ1-6; D perhaps matches TRBD1 (6 bases). From germline, CDR1 is SGHDT and CDR2 YYEEEE. CDR3 size: 11 residues. CDR3 DNA sequence: TGTCCGAGACAGGAGAATTCACCCCTCCACTTT. Its protein is CPRQENSPLHF.

This clone showed up just a few times. V gene TRBV10-1 combines with J gene TRBJ1-1; 10 bases map to TRBD1. The junction had 8 bases not matched to a gene; V was cut back by 3 bases and J by 7 bases. The CDR3 runs 15 residues. Germline CDR1 reads WNHNN; CDR2 reads SYGVQD (reference sequence). The CDR3 sequence: CASSDLGTGEHEAFF. Here the CDR3 DNA reads TGCGCCAGCAGTGACCTGGGGACAGGGGAACATGAAGCTTTCTTT.

This clone was seen just once. The V gene is TRBV9, the J gene TRBJ2-7; D is possibly TRBD1 (6 bases). The CDR3 extends over 14 amino acids. Trimming took 2 bases from V and 1 from J, leaving 10 bases between them. From germline, CDR1 is SGDLS and CDR2 YYNGEE. In DNA form, the CDR3 reads TGTGCCAGCAGCGTCTCAGGGGCTTCCTACGAGCAGTACTTC. The encoded protein is CASSVSGASYEQYF.

The chain has TRBV24-1 and TRBJ1-1; D is ambiguous. Trimming cost V 2 bases and J 3 bases, with 9 bases left between them. Germline V CDR1 and CDR2: KGHDR, SFDVKD. The CDR3 runs to 14 residues. In DNA, the CDR3 is TGTGCCACCAGTGATTCCGGGTTGGACACTGAAGCTTTCTTT. It encodes CATSDSGLDTEAFF.

The chain combines TRBV28 with TRBJ1-2, with 8 bases fitting TRBD1. The CDR3 covers 13 residues. CDR1 is MDHEN, CDR2 SYDVKM, per germline. V gave up 7 bases and J gave up 3 bases; unmatched junction bases: 4. As DNA, the CDR3 is TGTGCCAGCATGGACAGGGCGGACTATGGCTACACCTTC. The encoded protein is CASMDRADYGYTF.

This chain links TRBV6-5 with TRBJ2-7; D may be TRBD1 (6 bases). The V end lost 6 bases, the J end lost 1 base, and 16 bases lay between the germline ends. The CDR3 spans 15 residues. Germline CDR1 MNHEY, CDR2 SVGAGI. Here the CDR3 reads CASSHRDQGSYEQYF. CDR3 DNA sequence: TGTGCCAGCAGCCACCGGGACCAGGGGTCCTACGAGCAGTACTTC.

This clone was counted once. The J gene is TRBJ2-7, the V gene TRBV28, with TRBD2 matching 13 bases. Germline CDR1 and CDR2: MDHEN and SYDVKM. The CDR3 has 15 residues. The V and J ends lost 6 bases and 5 bases, in that order; junction bases with no gene match: 7. The CDR3 is CASRRLAGGRDEQYF. The CDR3 DNA reads as TGTGCCAGCAGAAGACTAGCGGGAGGTCGGGACGAGCAGTACTTC.

The V and J genes are TRBV5-4 and TRBJ1-2; D is possibly TRBD1 (5 bases). From germline, CDR1 is SGHNT and CDR2 YYREEE (reference sequence). The CDR3 has 11 amino acids. Trimming left V 4 bases short and J 8 bases short, with 9 bases between. Written as DNA, the CDR3 is TGTGCCAGCAGCCAGGGTTGGGGCTACACCTTC. Translating it yields CASSQGWGYTF.

The chain carries TRBV5-1 and TRBJ2-3; D unclear. Trimming removed 4 bases at V and 7 bases at J, with 10 bases between. This CDR3 comprises 12 residues. Per the germline V gene, CDR1 is SGHRS and CDR2 is YFSETQ. This CDR3 is CASSTELHTQYF. In nucleotides, the CDR3 is TGCGCCAGCAGCACGGAGCTTCATACGCAGTATTTT.

V gene TRBV14 combines with J gene TRBJ1-4; 9 bases are a match to TRBD1. The length of the CDR3 is 14 residues. Trimming at V came to 4 bases and at J to 8 bases, leaving 5 bases not matched to a gene. Germline lookup yields CDR1 SGHDN and CDR2 FVKESK. CDR3 loop: CASSPRDREEKLFF. The CDR3 DNA follows: TGTGCCAGCAGCCCGCGGGACAGGGAGGAAAAACTGTTTTTT. Full variable domain (missing parts from reference TRBV14 and TRBJ1-4): EAGVTQFPSHSVIEKGQTVTLRCDPISGHDNLYWYRRVMGKEIKFLLHFVKESKQDESGMPNNRFLAERTGGTYSTLKVQPAELEDSGVYFCASSPRDREEKLFFGSGTQLSVL.

The chain couples TRBV2 to TRBJ2-1; the match to TRBD2 covers 9 bases. This CDR3 has 16 amino acids. Germline CDR1 is SNHLY and CDR2 is FYNNEI. V trimming: 0 bases; J trimming: 2 bases; junction bases outside the gene matches: 2. CDR3 loop: CASSEAAGGTYNEQFF. CDR3 bases: TGTGCCAGCAGTGAAGCAGCGGGAGGCACCTACAATGAGCAGTTCTTC.

The chain recombines TRBV19 with TRBJ1-1; D call uncertain. Germline V gene lookup returns CDR1 LNHDA and CDR2 SQIVND (reference sequence). CDR3 length equals 14 residues. The V and J ends lost 1 base and 2 bases respectively, with 8 bases between them. This chain's CDR3 is CASSIVQINTEAFF. In nucleotides, the CDR3 is TGTGCCAGTAGTATAGTCCAGATCAACACTGAAGCTTTCTTT.

The chain combines TRBV7-2 with TRBJ1-3, with unresolved D. Germline lookup yields CDR1 SGHTA and CDR2 FQGNSA. The V end lost 2 bases, the J end lost 4 bases, and 12 bases lay between the germline ends. The CDR3 spans 15 residues. CDR3 nucleotide sequence: TGTGCCAGCAGCTTAACTCAGTCGGGAGGAAACACCATATATTTT. It is translated as CASSLTQSGGNTIYF. Variable domain in full (rest from reference TRBV7-2 and TRBJ1-3): GAGVSQSPSNKVTEKGKDVELRCDPISGHTALYWYRQSLGQGLEFLIYFQGNSAPDKSGLPSDRFSAERTGGSVSTLTIQRTQQEDSAVYLCASSLTQSGGNTIYFGEGSWLTVV.

This clone appeared many times. This rearrangement joins TRBV2 to TRBJ1-6; 8 nucleotides align to TRBD1. The V gene end was trimmed by 6 bases and the J gene end by 5 bases; junction bases not matched to a gene: 6. CDR1 and CDR2 from the germline V gene are SNHLY and FYNNEI. This CDR3 has 15 residues. The CDR3 here is CASSRDRRNNSPLHF. In DNA, the CDR3 is TGTGCCAGCAGCCGGGACAGGAGAAATAATTCACCCCTCCACTTT.

The chain is built from TRBV15 and TRBJ1-6; no clear D gene. V lost 0 bases to trimming and J lost 5 bases, with 8 bases between them. Looked up from germline, CDR1 is LNHNV and CDR2 is YYDKDF (reference sequence). The CDR3 extends over 15 amino acids. CDR3 protein: CATSRDIADNSPLHF. Here the CDR3 DNA reads TGTGCCACCAGCAGAGATATCGCAGATAATTCACCCCTCCACTTT.

The rearrangement uses TRBV28 and TRBJ2-5, with a possible D match to TRBD2 (6 bases). V shed 7 bases and J shed 3 bases, with 12 bases lying between them. CDR3 length: 13 residues. Per germline, CDR1 MDHEN and CDR2 SYDVKM. In DNA form, the CDR3 reads TGTGCCAGCAACCAGGGAGGAAAAGAGACCCAGTACTTC. This codes for CASNQGGKETQYF.

The chain couples TRBV2 to TRBJ1-4, with 9 bases that match TRBD1. The J segment lost 2 bases and the V segment lost 7 bases, leaving 11 bases of the junction unmatched. Germline V gives CDR1 SNHLY, CDR2 FYNNEI. The CDR3 consists of 17 residues. The CDR3 reads CASTQIWTGDTNEKLFF. In DNA, the CDR3 is TGTGCCAGCACCCAGATCTGGACAGGGGACACTAATGAAAAACTGTTTTTT.

V is TRBV5-4 and J is TRBJ2-2, with 7 bases fitting TRBD1. CDR1 and CDR2 (germline): SGHNT, YYREEE (reference sequence). The CDR3 runs to 15 residues. With V trimmed by 0 bases and J by 7 bases, 6 bases remained unmatched. DNA for the CDR3: TGTGCCAGCAGCTTGGCGGGACAGTCCTTCGGGGAGCTGTTTTTT. Its protein product is CASSLAGQSFGELFF.

V is TRBV6-4 and J is TRBJ1-2; D unclear. V lost 5 bases and J lost 0, with 7 bases in between. This CDR3 has 13 residues. Germline V CDR1 and CDR2: MRHNA, SNTAGT. This chain's CDR3 is CASSTNANYGYTF. The CDR3 region has the DNA TGTGCCAGCAGTACAAACGCTAACTATGGCTACACCTTC.

The V and J genes are TRBV9 and TRBJ2-7, with D tentatively TRBD1 (6 bases). Per germline, CDR1 SGDLS and CDR2 YYNGEE. The CDR3 consists of 14 residues. V was trimmed by 0 bases and J by 2 bases, leaving 9 bases between them. CDR3 in amino acids: CASSVGGGTYEQYF. CDR3 DNA sequence: TGTGCCAGCAGCGTAGGAGGGGGAACCTACGAGCAGTACTTC.

The chain has TRBV5-1 and TRBJ2-1; TRBD2 is a possible D gene (6 bases). V dropped 4 bases and J dropped 1 base, with 18 bases sitting between them. CDR1 SGHRS and CDR2 YFSETQ come from the germline V gene. There are 17 residues in the CDR3. CDR3 loop: CASSMNLRGLSYNEQFF. The CDR3 coding sequence is TGCGCCAGCAGCATGAACCTACGGGGGTTATCCTACAATGAGCAGTTCTTC.